The 5 T cell receptor beta chains below all came from one sample that was sequenced in a study of blood T cell repertoires in COVID-19 (dated by TCRdb to the early 2020s). Library creation used the immunoSEQ multiplex PCR assay. Drawn from immuneACCESS, this table holds only the in-frame rearrangements with V and J called that TCRdb kept. Clones are partly lost; checked studies trace under half to an unresolved V gene and leave the rest unexplained. The sample records 140,000 or so clones, roughly 84% of which are singletons. The ten biggest clones cover approximately 4.6% of the sample. What was sequenced was peripheral blood. All receptors come from a human donor in a cohort sampled during active COVID-19.

This chain joins TRBV5-4 and TRBJ1-2; weak D call: TRBD1 (5 bases). Trimming removed 5 bases from V and 0 bases from J, with 14 bases in between. The CDR3 extends over 15 amino acids. The germline CDR1 and CDR2 sequences are SGHNT and YYREEE (reference sequence). The CDR3 here is CASRRTDSSNYGYTF. In DNA, the CDR3 is TGTGCCAGCAGAAGGACCGACAGTTCTAACTATGGCTACACCTTC.

The chain couples TRBV20-1 to TRBJ1-5; D unclear. The CDR3 has 11 residues. Germline CDR1 DFQATT, CDR2 SNEGSKA (reference sequence). The V and J ends lost 5 bases and 4 bases respectively, with 6 bases between them. In DNA, the CDR3 is TGCAGTGCTGGACTAAATCAGCCCCAGCATTTT. This encodes CSAGLNQPQHF.

This clone occurred a few times. V and J are TRBV19 and TRBJ1-5, with D possibly being TRBD1 (5 bases). The V end lost 6 bases, the J end lost 0 bases, and 18 bases lay between the germline ends. The V gene's germline CDR1 is LNHDA and CDR2 SQIVND (reference sequence). CDR3 length equals 17 residues. CDR3 coding DNA: TGTGCCAGTAGACTAAAAGCAGGGAGGGATAGCAATCAGCCCCAGCATTTT. Residues: CASRLKAGRDSNQPQHF.

In this sample, this clone turned up a few times. This chain joins TRBV10-3 and TRBJ2-7, with 9 bases lining up with TRBD1. The germline V gene has CDR1 ENHRY and CDR2 SYGVKD. This CDR3 has 12 amino acids. V lost 8 bases, J lost 7 bases, and 6 bases stayed unmatched. CDR3 nucleotide sequence: TGTGCCATCGGGACAGGGCGTCTGGAGCAGTACTTC. Translated, it gives CAIGTGRLEQYF.

The rearrangement joins TRBV25-1 to TRBJ2-7; a weak D match, TRBD2 (7 bases). Germline V gene lookup returns CDR1 MGHDK and CDR2 SYGVNS. Trimming cost V 6 bases and J 2 bases, with 14 bases left between them. This CDR3 is 14 amino acids long. As DNA, the CDR3 is TGTGCCAGCAGAGAAAGCGGGGACACCTACGAGCAGTACTTC. This codes for CASRESGDTYEQYF.